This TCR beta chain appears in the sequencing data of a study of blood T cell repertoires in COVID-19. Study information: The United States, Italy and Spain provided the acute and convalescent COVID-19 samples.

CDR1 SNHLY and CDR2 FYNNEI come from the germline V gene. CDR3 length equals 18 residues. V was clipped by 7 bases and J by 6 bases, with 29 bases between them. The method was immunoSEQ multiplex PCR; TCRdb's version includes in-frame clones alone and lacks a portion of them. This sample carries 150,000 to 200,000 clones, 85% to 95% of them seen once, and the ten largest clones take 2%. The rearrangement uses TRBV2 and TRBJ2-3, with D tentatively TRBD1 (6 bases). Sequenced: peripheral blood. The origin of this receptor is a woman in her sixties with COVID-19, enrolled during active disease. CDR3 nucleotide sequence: TGTGCCAGCATTCGCGAGGCTCCTCAAGGGGGTACATGGGATACGCAGTATTTT. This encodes CASIREAPQGGTWDTQYF.